This TCR beta chain is from a study of identical twins. Study-wide results and limits: Monozygotic twin pairs showed more out-of-frame TCR alpha sharing than models estimated. Cross-sectional statistical analysis, not tracking of the same donors, underpinned the conclusions.

All of the donors were Caucasians in good health. Template switching added a universal primer binding site, and final cDNA carried unique molecular identifiers. TCRdb reanalysed the 5' RACE reads using MiXCR and keeps one entry per CDR3 protein. The table has about 660,000 distinct CDR3 sequences, around 8.3% seen once. The CDR3 is 17 residues long. V gave up 3 bases and J gave up 5 bases; unmatched junction bases: 4. Germline CDR1 and CDR2: LGHNA and YSLEER. As regards this clonotype: Its antigen is undetermined.

This sample was also put to use in a study of yellow fever vaccine responses in identical twins.

The receptor was isolated from a woman under 30 in good health. This chain joins TRBV4-3 and TRBJ2-4, with 16 bases aligning to TRBD2. The sequenced material came from PBMCs. CDR3 loop: CASSHGTSGRAENIQYF. In DNA form, the CDR3 reads TGCGCCAGCAGCCACGGGACTAGCGGGAGGGCCGAAAACATTCAGTACTTC.